This T cell receptor (beta chain) derives from a study of vaccination and CD4 T cells after COVID-19. For the study at large: In the control cultures, a CEFX pool, an HIV-1 Nef pool, or no peptide was supplied.

Germline V lookup: CDR1 SGHRS, CDR2 YFSETQ. The ends were cut back, 0 bases at V and 4 bases at J, with 6 bases in the middle. This CDR3 contains 13 residues. Stated treatment: roughly 10-day PBMC culture with coronavirus spike peptide pools or control peptides (ViraFEST assay). An Oncomine TCR Beta short-read assay was used to sequence the DNA from cultured CD4+ T cells. TCRdb analysed the PCR reads with MiXCR anew, one entry per CDR3 protein. The profile shows 15,000 to 20,000 distinct CDR3 sequences, more than 30% of them singletons. Turning to this clonotype: Antigen: not known.

Study results and limitations: Going from 21 to 38, median SARS-CoV-2-reactive clonotypes did not rise significantly.

This sequence originates from a human donor who received a COVID-19 vaccine. The material sequenced was CD4+ T cells from blood, cultured in vitro, taken before SARS-CoV-2 vaccination. The gene calls are TRBV5-1 and TRBJ2-3; D is undetermined. For the CDR3, the DNA is TGCGCCAGCAGCTTGGCCGAACCAGATACGCAGTATTTT. As protein: CASSLAEPDTQYF.